The T cell receptor beta chain described here comes from a study of blood T cell repertoires in COVID-19. Study-wide background: From the United States, Italy and Spain came samples of acute and convalescent COVID-19.

Everyone who took part was 18 to 89 years old, and they came from fewer than 25 US areas. Authors' methods: Reference gene primer amplification in the assay estimated nucleated cell counts. Method: immunoSEQ multiplex PCR; TCRdb's copy keeps in-frame clones and lacks some. D and trimming come from the DNA, and the V and J calls and clone size come from that table. The sample holds under 500,000 clones, roughly 87% seen once. CDR3 length: 12 amino acids. Unmatched junction bases numbered 7, after V lost 6 bases and J lost 14 bases. Germline assignment: CDR1 MNHEY and CDR2 SVGAGI. Sample: PBMCs or T cells enriched from blood (not recorded which). The TCR sequence derives from a woman in her late teens or twenties with acute COVID-19. The genes are TRBV6-5 and TRBJ1-4; TRBD1 aligns across 9 bases. As DNA, the CDR3 is TGTGCCAGCAGCCCCGGGACAGGGCCGCTGTTTTTT. It is translated as CASSPGTGPLFF.